This TCR beta chain was sequenced during a study of blood T cell repertoires in COVID-19. Study at large: Donors in the United States, Italy and Spain gave samples during acute or convalescent COVID-19.

Profiled with immunoSEQ multiplex PCR; TCRdb holds only in-frame clones, not every one. Of about 98,000 clones listed, 75% to 85% are singletons. Germline V gives CDR1 SGHTA, CDR2 FQGTGA. V dropped 1 base and J dropped 1 base, with 11 bases sitting between them. There are 15 residues in the CDR3. Input material: peripheral blood. This sequence joins TRBV7-3 and TRBJ2-7; D is unclear. The TCR was taken from a man in his 70s with acute or convalescent COVID-19. CDR3 protein: CASSLNQVSSYEQYF. CDR3 nucleotides: TGTGCCAGCAGCTTAAATCAGGTCTCTTCCTACGAGCAGTACTTC.